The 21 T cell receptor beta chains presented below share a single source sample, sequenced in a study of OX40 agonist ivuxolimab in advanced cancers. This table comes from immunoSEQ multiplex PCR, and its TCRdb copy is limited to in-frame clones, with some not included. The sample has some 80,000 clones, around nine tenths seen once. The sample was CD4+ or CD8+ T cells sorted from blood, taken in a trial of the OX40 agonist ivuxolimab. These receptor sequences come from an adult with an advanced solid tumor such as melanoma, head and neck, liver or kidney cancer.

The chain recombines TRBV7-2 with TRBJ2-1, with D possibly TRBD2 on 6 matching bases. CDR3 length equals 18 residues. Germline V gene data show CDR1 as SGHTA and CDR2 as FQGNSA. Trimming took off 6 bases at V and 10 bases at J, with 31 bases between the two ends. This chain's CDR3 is CASSTHREGLARLGEQFF. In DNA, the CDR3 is TGTGCCAGCAGTACCCACCGGGAAGGGCTGGCCCGACTAGGGGAGCAGTTCTTC.

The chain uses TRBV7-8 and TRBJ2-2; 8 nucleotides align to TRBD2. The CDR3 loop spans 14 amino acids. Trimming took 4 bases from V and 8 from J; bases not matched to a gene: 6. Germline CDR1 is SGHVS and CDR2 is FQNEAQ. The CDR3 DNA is TGTGCCAGCAGCTCAGGGACTAGAGTTGGGGAGCTGTTTTTT. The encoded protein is CASSSGTRVGELFF. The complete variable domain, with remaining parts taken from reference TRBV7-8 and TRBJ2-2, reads GAGVSQSPRYKVAKRGQDVALRCDPISGHVSLFWYQQALGQGPEFLTYFQNEAQLDKSGLPSDRFFAERPEGSVSTLKIQRTQQEDSAVYLCASSSGTRVGELFFGEGSRLTVL.

The CDR3 protein is CASSIQRTGEKLFF. CDR3 DNA sequence: TGTGCCAGTAGTATCCAACGGACAGGAGAAAAACTGTTTTTT. This chain connects TRBV19 to TRBJ1-4, with 7 bases lining up with TRBD1. This CDR3 spans 14 amino acids. Per the germline V gene, CDR1 is LNHDA and CDR2 is SQIVND (reference sequence). Losses at the gene ends were 3 bases for V and 8 bases for J; bases not matched to a gene: 6. Full variable domain (missing parts from reference TRBV19 and TRBJ1-4): DGGITQSPKYLFRKEGQNVTLSCEQNLNHDAMYWYRQDPGQGLRLIYYSQIVNDFQKGDIAEGYSVSREKKESFPLTVTSAQKNPTAFYLCASSIQRTGEKLFFGSGTQLSVL.

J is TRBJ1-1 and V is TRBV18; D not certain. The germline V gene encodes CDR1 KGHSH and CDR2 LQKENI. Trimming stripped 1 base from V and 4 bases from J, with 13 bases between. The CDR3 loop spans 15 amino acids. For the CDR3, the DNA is TGTGCCAGCTCACCACGCGAGGGTGAGATCACTGAAGCTTTCTTT. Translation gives CASSPREGEITEAFF. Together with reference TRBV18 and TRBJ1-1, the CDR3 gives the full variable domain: NAGVMQNPRHLVRRRGQEARLRCSPMKGHSHVYWYRQLPEEGLKFMVYLQKENIIDESGMPKERFSAEFPKEGPSILRIQQVVRGDSAAYFCASSPREGEITEAFFGQGTRLTVV.

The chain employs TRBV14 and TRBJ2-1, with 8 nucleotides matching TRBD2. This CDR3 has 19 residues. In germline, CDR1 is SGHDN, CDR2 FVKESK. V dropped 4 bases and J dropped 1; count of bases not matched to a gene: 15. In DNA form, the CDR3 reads TGTGCCAGCAGCCGAATCGGACTAGCCGGTTTGAGGTCCTACAATGAGCAGTTCTTC. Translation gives CASSRIGLAGLRSYNEQFF.

CDR3 loop: CASSPSGGLYEQYF. The CDR3 bases are TGTGCCAGCAGTCCTAGCGGGGGGTTATACGAGCAGTACTTC. V and J are TRBV9 and TRBJ2-7; 11 nucleotides agree with TRBD2. Trimming cost V 5 bases and J 4 bases; bases outside gene matches: 5. The CDR3 has 14 amino acids. Germline V CDR1 and CDR2: SGDLS, YYNGEE.

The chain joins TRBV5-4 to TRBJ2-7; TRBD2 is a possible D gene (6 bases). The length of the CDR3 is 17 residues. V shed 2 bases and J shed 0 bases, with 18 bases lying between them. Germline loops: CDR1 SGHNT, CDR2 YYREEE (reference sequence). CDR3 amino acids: CASSFRLGEVTSYEQYF. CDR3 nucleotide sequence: TGTGCCAGCAGCTTCCGGCTGGGGGAGGTCACCTCCTACGAGCAGTACTTC. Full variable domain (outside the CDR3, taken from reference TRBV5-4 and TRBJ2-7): ETGVTQSPTHLIKTRGQQVTLRCSSQSGHNTVSWYQQALGQGPQFIFQYYREEENGRGNFPPRFSGLQFPNYSSELNVNALELDDSALYLCASSFRLGEVTSYEQYFGPGTRLTVT.

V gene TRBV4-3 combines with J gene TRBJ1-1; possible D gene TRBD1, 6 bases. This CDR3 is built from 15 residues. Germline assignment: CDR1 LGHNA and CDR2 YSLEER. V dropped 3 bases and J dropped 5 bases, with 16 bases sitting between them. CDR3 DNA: TGCGCCAGCAGCCAGCAAGGGGGAGGAGGAACTGAAGCTTTCTTT. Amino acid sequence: CASSQQGGGGTEAFF.

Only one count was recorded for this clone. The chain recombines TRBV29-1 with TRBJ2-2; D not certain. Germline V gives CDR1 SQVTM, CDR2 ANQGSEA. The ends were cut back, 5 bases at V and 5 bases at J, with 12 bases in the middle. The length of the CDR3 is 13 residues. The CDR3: CSVTTMSTGELFF. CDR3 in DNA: TGCAGCGTTACCACTATGTCGACCGGGGAGCTGTTTTTT.

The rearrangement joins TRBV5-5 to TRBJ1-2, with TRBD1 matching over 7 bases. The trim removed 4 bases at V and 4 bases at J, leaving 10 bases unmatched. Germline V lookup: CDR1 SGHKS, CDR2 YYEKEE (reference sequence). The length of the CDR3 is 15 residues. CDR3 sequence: CASSEFGTDPYGYTF. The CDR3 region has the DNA TGTGCCAGCAGCGAGTTCGGGACAGACCCCTATGGCTACACCTTC.

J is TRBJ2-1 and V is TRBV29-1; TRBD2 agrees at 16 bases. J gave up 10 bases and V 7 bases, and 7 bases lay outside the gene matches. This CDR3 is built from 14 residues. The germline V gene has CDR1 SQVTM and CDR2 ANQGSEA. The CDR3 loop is CSGGTSGRAGEQFF. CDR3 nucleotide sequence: TGCAGCGGCGGGACTAGCGGGAGGGCCGGGGAGCAGTTCTTC.

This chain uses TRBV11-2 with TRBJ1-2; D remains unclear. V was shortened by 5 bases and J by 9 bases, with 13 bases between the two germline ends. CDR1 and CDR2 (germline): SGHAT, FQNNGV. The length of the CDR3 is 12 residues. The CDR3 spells CASSPTDFRYTF. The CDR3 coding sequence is TGTGCCAGCAGCCCTACAGATTTCCGCTACACCTTC. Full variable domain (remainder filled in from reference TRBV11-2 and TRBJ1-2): EAGVAQSPRYKIIEKRQSVAFWCNPISGHATLYWYQQILGQGPKLLIQFQNNGVVDDSQLPKDRFSAERLKGVDSTLKIQPAKLEDSAVYLCASSPTDFRYTFGSGTRLTVV.

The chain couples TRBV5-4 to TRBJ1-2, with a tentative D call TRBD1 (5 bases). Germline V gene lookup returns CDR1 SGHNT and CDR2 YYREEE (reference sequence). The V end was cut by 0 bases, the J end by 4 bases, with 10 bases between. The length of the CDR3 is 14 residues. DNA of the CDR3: TGTGCCAGCAGCTTGGGTCAGGGAGCCTATGGCTACACCTTC. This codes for CASSLGQGAYGYTF.

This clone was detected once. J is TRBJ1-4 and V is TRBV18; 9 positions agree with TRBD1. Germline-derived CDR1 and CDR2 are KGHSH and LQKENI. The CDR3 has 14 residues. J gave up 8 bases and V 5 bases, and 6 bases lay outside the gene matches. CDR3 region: CASSSGQGHEKLFF. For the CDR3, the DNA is TGTGCCAGCTCATCGGGACAGGGTCACGAAAAACTGTTTTTT. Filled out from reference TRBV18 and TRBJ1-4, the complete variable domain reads NAGVMQNPRHLVRRRGQEARLRCSPMKGHSHVYWYRQLPEEGLKFMVYLQKENIIDESGMPKERFSAEFPKEGPSILRIQQVVRGDSAAYFCASSSGQGHEKLFFGSGTQLSVL.

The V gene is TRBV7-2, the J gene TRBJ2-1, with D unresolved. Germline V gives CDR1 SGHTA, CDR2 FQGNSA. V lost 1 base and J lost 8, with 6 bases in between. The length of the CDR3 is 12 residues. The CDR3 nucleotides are TGTGCCAGCAGCTTAGGTCTTCATGAGCAGTTCTTC. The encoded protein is CASSLGLHEQFF.

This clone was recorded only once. The CDR3 DNA reads as TGCGCCAGCAGCGGGGACGGACTAGCGGGAGTCTCCGAGCAGTACTTC. Residues: CASSGDGLAGVSEQYF. The chain carries TRBV10-2 and TRBJ2-7; TRBD2 aligns across 13 bases. Trimming cost V 6 bases and J 6 bases; bases outside gene matches: 11. This CDR3 region has 16 residues. The germline CDR1 and CDR2 sequences are WSHSY and SAAADI.

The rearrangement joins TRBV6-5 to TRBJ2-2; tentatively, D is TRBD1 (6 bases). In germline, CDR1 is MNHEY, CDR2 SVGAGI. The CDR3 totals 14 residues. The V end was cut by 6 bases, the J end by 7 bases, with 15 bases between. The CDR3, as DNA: TGTGCCAGCAGCAAAACAGGGTCGGGCGGGGAGCTGTTTTTT. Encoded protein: CASSKTGSGGELFF.

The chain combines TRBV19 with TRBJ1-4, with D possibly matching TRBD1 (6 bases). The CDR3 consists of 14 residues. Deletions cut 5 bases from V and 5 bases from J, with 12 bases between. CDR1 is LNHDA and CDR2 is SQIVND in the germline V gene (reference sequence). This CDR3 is CASSPRGGNEKLFF. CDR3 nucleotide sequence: TGTGCCAGTAGTCCTAGGGGGGGAAATGAAAAACTGTTTTTT.

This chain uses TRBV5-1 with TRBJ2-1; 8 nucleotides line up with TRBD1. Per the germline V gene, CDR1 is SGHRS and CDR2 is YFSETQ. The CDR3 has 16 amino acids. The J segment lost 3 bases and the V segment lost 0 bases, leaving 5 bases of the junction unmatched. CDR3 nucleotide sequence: TGCGCCAGCAGCTTGGCCTGGACAGGGTTCTACAATGAGCAGTTCTTC. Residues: CASSLAWTGFYNEQFF.

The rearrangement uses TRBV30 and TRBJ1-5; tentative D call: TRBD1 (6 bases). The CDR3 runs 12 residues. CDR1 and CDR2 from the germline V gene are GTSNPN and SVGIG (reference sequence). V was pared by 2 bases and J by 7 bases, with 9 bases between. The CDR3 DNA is TGTGCCTGGAGTATACAGGGCCAGCCCCAGCATTTT. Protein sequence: CAWSIQGQPQHF.

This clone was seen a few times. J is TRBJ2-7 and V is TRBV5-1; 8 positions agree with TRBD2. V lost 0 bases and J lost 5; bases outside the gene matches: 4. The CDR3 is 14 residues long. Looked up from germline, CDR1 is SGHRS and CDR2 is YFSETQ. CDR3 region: CASSLAPRGDEQYF. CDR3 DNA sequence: TGCGCCAGCAGCTTGGCCCCGCGGGGGGACGAGCAGTACTTC.